Below are 30 T cell receptor beta chains sequenced from a single sample in a study of control samples from healthy donors and cancer patients. Method: immunoSEQ multiplex PCR; TCRdb's copy keeps in-frame clones and lacks some. The profile shows around 97,000 clones, roughly 91% of them singletons. What was sequenced was PBMCs. The receptors shown here come from a man aged 55 to 70 with lung cancer.

This clone has only one observation. The chain carries TRBV5-1 and TRBJ2-3; D gene ambiguous. V was clipped by 0 bases and J by 0 bases, with 23 bases between them. From germline, CDR1 is SGHRS and CDR2 YFSETQ. This CDR3 spans 20 amino acids. CDR3 coding DNA: TGCGCCAGCAGCTTGGGTGAAGGATTTGAACGGGTACCTAGCACAGATACGCAGTATTTT. Translation gives CASSLGEGFERVPSTDTQYF.

J is TRBJ2-2 and V is TRBV21-1; the D call TRBD2 from the table was never checked on the DNA. TRBV21-1 is termed a pseudogene. The CDR3 is 14 amino acids. CDR3 residues: CASSKGCYPGELFF. DNA for the CDR3: TGTGCCAGCAGCAAAGGATGCTACCCCGGGGAGCTGTTTTTT.

The chain couples TRBV6-5 to TRBJ1-5; maybe TRBD1 (6 bases). The length of the CDR3 is 13 residues. Germline CDR1 and CDR2: MNHEY and SVGAGI. V was clipped by 5 bases and J by 5 bases, with 10 bases between them. The CDR3 DNA is TGTGCCAGCAGTAGCTCAGGGGATCAGCCCCAGCATTTT. It yields the protein CASSSSGDQPQHF.

This clone is categorized as medium-sized. The genes are TRBV19 and TRBJ2-2, with D maybe TRBD2 (6 bases). Germline V gives CDR1 LNHDA, CDR2 SQIVND (reference sequence). The CDR3 totals 14 residues. The germline V and J ends were trimmed by 6 bases and 6 bases, with 14 bases remaining between them. The CDR3, as DNA: TGTGCCAGTAGCTCAGTGAGCGGGTCCGGGGAGCTGTTTTTT. It codes for CASSSVSGSGELFF.

This chain links TRBV6-1 with TRBJ2-7; D is unclear. The germline gives CDR1 MNHNS, CDR2 SASEGT. Deletions cut 0 bases from V and 4 bases from J, with 10 bases between. The CDR3 is 14 amino acids. CDR3 sequence reads: CASSEASILYEQYV. In DNA form, the CDR3 reads TGTGCCAGCAGTGAAGCTTCGATCCTGTACGAGCAGTACGTC.

V usage is TRBV3-1 (or the pseudogene TRBV3-2) and J usage is TRBJ2-2; 10 positions agree with TRBD2. The CDR3 extends over 15 amino acids. V shed 3 bases, J shed 5 bases, and the junction held 3 bases outside the gene matches. The germline CDR1 and CDR2 sequences are LGHDT and YNNKEL (reference sequence). CDR3: CASSHTSGVTGELFF. The CDR3 DNA sequence: TGTGCCAGCAGCCATACTAGCGGGGTGACCGGGGAGCTGTTTTTT.

The chain links TRBV30 to TRBJ1-6, with 8 bases that match TRBD1. The CDR3 runs 17 residues. V trimming: 0 bases; J trimming: 8 bases; junction bases outside the gene matches: 12. CDR1 and CDR2 from the germline V gene are GTSNPN and SVGIG (reference sequence). CDR3 amino acids: CAWSVDRVGDMDSPLHF. The CDR3 nucleotides read TGTGCCTGGAGTGTGGACAGGGTAGGCGACATGGATTCACCCCTCCACTTT.

The chain has TRBV6-5 and TRBJ2-3; possible D gene TRBD2, 6 bases. The CDR3 length is 14 residues. V lost 6 bases, J lost 7 bases, and 17 bases lay in between. Germline CDR1 and CDR2: MNHEY and SVGAGI. CDR3 in amino acids: CASRSIAERYTQYF. CDR3 nucleotide sequence: TGTGCCAGCAGGTCGATAGCGGAACGATATACGCAGTATTTT.

This clone was counted once. Sequence at one end of the junction differs from germline and may be a read error. At the DNA level, this CDR3 is encoded by other sequences in the same sample as well. The chain has TRBV5-4 and TRBJ1-5; D may be TRBD1 (6 bases). The CDR3 has 15 amino acids. Germline CDR1 and CDR2: SGHNT and YYREEE (reference sequence). CDR3 sequence (DNA): TGTGCCAGCAGCCAGGGACACTGGGTGAGAAAGCCCCAGCACTTT. This sequence encodes CASSQGHWVRKPQHF.

The chain combines TRBV5-7 with TRBJ2-7; TRBD2 might be the D (5 bases). TRBV5-7 is placed among ORFs of uncertain function. V gave up 0 bases and J gave up 2 bases, with 12 bases separating them. The CDR3 sequence is 15 residues long. The CDR3 nucleotides are TGTGCCAGCAGCTTGGGTGCAGAGGGTACCTACGAGCAGTACGTC. It translates to CASSLGAEGTYEQYV.

The chain combines TRBV6-5 with TRBJ1-4, with a weak D call TRBD1 (6 bases). The germline CDR1 and CDR2 sequences are MNHEY and SVGAGI. CDR3 length equals 14 residues. Trimming shortened V by 5 bases and J by 7 bases, and 14 bases separated the two germline ends. For the CDR3, the DNA is TGTGCCAGCAGTCAACAGGGCTCTAGTGAAAAACTGTTTTTT. It translates to CASSQQGSSEKLFF.

This chain links TRBV28 with TRBJ1-2; 8 bases fit TRBD1. The CDR3 has 14 residues. CDR1 and CDR2 (germline): MDHEN, SYDVKM. Unmatched junction bases numbered 3, after V lost 2 bases and J lost 4 bases. The CDR3 nucleotides are TGTGCCAGCAGTTTAGGGACAGGCGCCTATGGCTACACCTTC. This sequence encodes CASSLGTGAYGYTF.

This chain joins TRBV6-6 and TRBJ1-5; D gene ambiguous. The V end lost 2 bases, the J end lost 4 bases, and 9 bases lay between the germline ends. CDR1 is MNHNY and CDR2 is SVGAGI in the germline V gene (reference sequence). CDR3 length: 14 residues. This CDR3 reads CASSYEPKNQPQHF. The CDR3 nucleotides read TGTGCCAGCAGTTACGAGCCTAAAAATCAGCCCCAGCATTTT.

The chain carries TRBV6-5 and TRBJ2-7, with TRBD1 matching 11 bases. From germline, CDR1 is MNHEY and CDR2 SVGAGI. With V trimmed by 6 bases and J by 1 base, 5 bases remained unmatched. The CDR3 loop spans 15 amino acids. The CDR3 reads CASRSGTGGSYEQYV. The CDR3 region has the DNA TGTGCCAGCAGATCCGGGACAGGGGGTTCCTACGAGCAGTACGTC.

J is TRBJ2-5 and V is TRBV6-5; TRBD2 aligns across 10 bases. The CDR3 covers 15 residues. Germline values: CDR1 MNHEY, CDR2 SVGAGI. V gave up 8 bases and J gave up 6 bases; unmatched junction bases: 12. Here the CDR3 reads CASSLAGGGVKTQYF. CDR3 DNA sequence: TGTGCCAGCTCTTTAGCGGGGGGTGGCGTGAAGACCCAGTACTTC.

This clone was detected only a few times. One end of the junction is discordant with germline, which a read error may explain. The V gene is TRBV9, the J gene TRBJ2-1; D not resolved. The germline V gene has CDR1 SGDLS and CDR2 YYNGEE. The CDR3 runs to 8 residues. The CDR3, as DNA: TGTGCCAGCAGCGTAGGGGTCTTC. Translating it yields CASSVGVF.

V and J are TRBV5-4 and TRBJ2-5, with D possibly TRBD2 on 5 matching bases. CDR1 is SGHNT and CDR2 is YYREEE in the germline V gene (reference sequence). V shed 4 bases and J shed 4 bases, with 20 bases lying between them. CDR3 length: 16 residues. The CDR3 loop is CASSHSQSGLGETQYF. The CDR3 DNA reads TGTGCCAGCAGCCATAGTCAGTCGGGGTTGGGAGAGACCCAGTACTTC.

V gene TRBV5-6 combines with J gene TRBJ2-3; TRBD1 aligns across 9 bases. Germline trimming cut 2 bases from V and 0 bases from J; bases unmatched to any gene: 4. The CDR3 is 16 residues long. Germline CDR1 reads SGHDT; CDR2 reads YYEEEE. CDR3 DNA sequence: TGTGCCAGCAGCTTCTACAGGGGGCCTAGCACAGATACGCAGTATTTT. Its translation: CASSFYRGPSTDTQYF.

This chain links TRBV7-8 with TRBJ1-1, with a weak D call TRBD1 (5 bases). The length of the CDR3 is 14 residues. V was shortened by 5 bases and J by 1 base, with 11 bases between the two germline ends. CDR1 is SGHVS and CDR2 is FQNEAQ in the germline V gene. Here the CDR3 reads CASSEGRQNTEAFF. CDR3 bases: TGTGCCAGCAGCGAGGGACGGCAGAACACTGAAGCTTTCTTT. Looking up the rest from reference TRBV7-8 and TRBJ1-1 gives the full variable domain: GAGVSQSPRYKVAKRGQDVALRCDPISGHVSLFWYQQALGQGPEFLTYFQNEAQLDKSGLPSDRFFAERPEGSVSTLKIQRTQQEDSAVYLCASSEGRQNTEAFFGQGTRLTVV.

The rearrangement uses TRBV11-2 and TRBJ2-7, with 9 nucleotides matching TRBD1. CDR3 size: 15 residues. V shed 1 base, J shed 4 bases, and the junction held 5 bases outside the gene matches. Germline CDR1 reads SGHAT; CDR2 reads FQNNGV. CDR3 nucleotide sequence: TGTGCCAGCAGCTTAGTGGACAGGGGCGGTTACGAGCAGTACTTC. Residues: CASSLVDRGGYEQYF.

The chain joins TRBV7-9 to TRBJ2-4, with 8 positions matching TRBD2. V shed 7 bases and J 16 bases; nucleotides not matched to a gene: 21. Germline V gene sequence: CDR1 SEHNR, CDR2 FQNEAQ (reference sequence). The CDR3 contains 15 residues. The CDR3 DNA is TGTGCCAGCACCCAAGCCTCCGACGGGGGGGCCGTACAATACTTC. Amino acids: CASTQASDGGAVQYF. Looking up the rest from reference TRBV7-9 and TRBJ2-4 gives the full variable domain: DTGVSQNPRHKITKRGQNVTFRCDPISEHNRLYWYRQTLGQGPEFLTYFQNEAQLEKSRLLSDRFSAERPKGSFSTLEIQRTEQGDSAMYLCASTQASDGGAVQYFGAGTRLSVL.

This clone was found once. The chain uses TRBV6-2 or TRBV6-3 and TRBJ2-1, with 7 bases that match TRBD1. This CDR3 is 16 amino acids long. CDR1 and CDR2 from the germline V gene are MNHEY and SVGEGT. V shed 4 bases and J 5 bases; nucleotides not matched to a gene: 11. The CDR3 region has the DNA TGTGCCAGCAGTTCTCCGGGACAGCGCCCTAACAATGAGCAGTTCTTC. It encodes CASSSPGQRPNNEQFF.

The V and J genes are TRBV28 and TRBJ1-6, with D perhaps matching TRBD1 (5 bases). The CDR3 is 19 amino acids. V lost 4 bases and J 3 bases, leaving 22 bases between the germline ends. The germline CDR1 and CDR2 sequences are MDHEN and SYDVKM. The CDR3 reads CASSSERGSPQGYNSPLHF. For the CDR3, the DNA is TGTGCCAGCAGTTCTGAGAGGGGCAGCCCCCAGGGCTATAATTCACCCCTCCACTTT.

This clone has just a few counts. This chain connects TRBV6-5 to TRBJ2-2; D is perhaps TRBD2 (6 bases). There are 15 residues in the CDR3. Germline V lookup: CDR1 MNHEY, CDR2 SVGAGI. Trimming removed 5 bases at V and 4 bases at J, with 14 bases between. The CDR3 bases are TGTGCCAGCAGTAGGGGACTTTTGGGCACCGGGGAGCTGTTTTTT. The encoded protein is CASSRGLLGTGELFF.

The V and J genes are TRBV7-6 and TRBJ1-4; no definite D call. Germline V CDR1 and CDR2: SGHVS, FNYEAQ. The CDR3 has 15 amino acids. V gave up 10 bases and J gave up 5 bases, with 20 bases separating them. CDR3 protein: CATASSPALNEKLFF. As DNA, the CDR3 is TGTGCCACCGCTTCAAGTCCCGCCCTAAATGAAAAACTGTTTTTT.

Only one count was recorded for this clone. V usage is TRBV19 and J usage is TRBJ2-2, with D unresolved. In germline, CDR1 is LNHDA, CDR2 SQIVND (reference sequence). This CDR3 has 16 residues. V was pared by 3 bases and J by 1 base, with 12 bases between. The CDR3 here is CASSIWAEKNTGELFF. The DNA for the CDR3 is TGTGCCAGTAGTATTTGGGCGGAAAAGAACACCGGGGAGCTGTTTTTT.

The chain uses TRBV5-4 and TRBJ2-1; 9 nucleotides match TRBD1. CDR3 length equals 16 residues. With V trimmed by 0 bases and J by 7 bases, 8 bases remained unmatched. The germline gives CDR1 SGHNT, CDR2 YYREEE (reference sequence). The CDR3 reads CASSLADWTGENEQFF. Here the CDR3 DNA reads TGTGCCAGCAGCTTGGCCGATTGGACAGGGGAGAATGAGCAGTTCTTC.

The chain links TRBV7-2 to TRBJ1-3, with TRBD1 as a possible D gene (5 bases). Germline CDR1 is SGHTA and CDR2 is FQGNSA. Trimming left V 1 base short and J 0 bases short, with 13 bases between. This CDR3 has 17 amino acids. The CDR3 loop is CASSLDFQGHSGNTIYF. In nucleotides, the CDR3 is TGTGCCAGCAGCTTAGATTTCCAGGGTCACTCTGGAAACACCATATATTTT.

This clone occurred once. The chain combines TRBV9 with TRBJ1-2, with 7 bases lining up with TRBD1. The CDR3 has 14 amino acids. V lost 0 bases to trimming and J lost 8 bases; unmatched junction nucleotides: 7. Germline CDR1 reads SGDLS; CDR2 reads YYNGEE. This chain's CDR3 is CASSVVEGALGYTF. The CDR3 nucleotides are TGTGCCAGCAGCGTAGTAGAGGGGGCGTTAGGCTACACCTTC.

V is TRBV7-9 and J is TRBJ1-2, with D perhaps matching TRBD1 (6 bases). Germline V gene data show CDR1 as SEHNR and CDR2 as FQNEAQ (reference sequence). CDR3 size: 15 residues. V lost 5 bases and J 4 bases, leaving 17 bases between the germline ends. The CDR3 DNA reads as TGTGCCAGCAGCCGCCAGACAGGTTGGGGCTATGGCTACACCTTC. Protein sequence: CASSRQTGWGYGYTF.